These T cell receptor beta chains were read from a single sample in a study of Graves' ophthalmopathy and Graves' hyperthyroidism. One entry per CDR3 protein results from TCRdb running MiXCR on the multiplex PCR reads. The sample includes 200,000 to 250,000 distinct CDR3 sequences, roughly 50% of them seen just once. Sequencing was carried out using peripheral blood. The receptors were sampled from an adult man with Graves' ophthalmopathy. Both conserved end residues are part of each CDR3.

CDR3,length,J,V
CSVDPPWNTEAFF,13,TRBJ1-1,TRBV29-1
CAMTHRENYGYTF,13,TRBJ1-2,TRBV19
CSARVAAPNQPQHF,14,TRBJ1-5,TRBV20-1
CATSGGVYSYNEQFF,15,TRBJ2-1,TRBV15
CASRAGGREYNSPLHF,16,TRBJ1-6,TRBV6-1
CASSPNLDSYEQYF,14,TRBJ2-7,TRBV5-4
CAISDRGQGSEQYF,14,TRBJ2-7,TRBV10-3
CATSRGRGGNQPQHF,15,TRBJ1-5,TRBV15
CAISESSSGTPGNQPQHF,18,TRBJ1-5,TRBV10-3
CASSPYRGQGGYTF,14,TRBJ1-2,TRBV7-8
CASMGTGAQETQYF,14,TRBJ2-5,TRBV2
CASSQVGRELFF,12,TRBJ2-2,TRBV7-8
CASSLARDRRYEQYF,15,TRBJ2-7,TRBV7-8
CSAVKGGEGGYTF,13,TRBJ1-2,TRBV20-1
CASSFALGAFF,11,TRBJ1-1,TRBV5-8
CSDRQLNSPLHF,12,TRBJ1-6,TRBV29-1
CASSRDSPSQQYF,13,TRBJ2-5,TRBV12-3/TRBV12-4
CASSLGQSSGNTIYF,15,TRBJ1-3,TRBV7-8
CASSLGSGGGNQPQHF,16,TRBJ1-5,TRBV7-9
CASNLTPGLAEQYF,14,TRBJ2-7,TRBV6-2/TRBV6-3
CASSFGRDKYTGELFF,16,TRBJ2-2,TRBV7-2
CASSVDGENEKLFF,14,TRBJ1-4,TRBV9
CASSEHFNYGYTF,13,TRBJ1-2,TRBV2
CSARHSGRHTGELFF,15,TRBJ2-2,TRBV20-1
CASSYSGGSTGELFF,15,TRBJ2-2,TRBV7-3
CASSPDPGASNQPQHF,16,TRBJ1-5,TRBV7-2
CASSYLTTTGELFF,14,TRBJ2-2,TRBV2
CSARDQGRGLGTGELFF,17,TRBJ2-2,TRBV20-1
CASSLTGFNYGYTF,14,TRBJ1-2,TRBV27
CSARDTGGSNQPQHF,15,TRBJ1-5,TRBV20-1
CSARSAGEFQETQYF,15,TRBJ2-5,TRBV20-1
CASSLPGQGALTDTQYF,17,TRBJ2-3,TRBV2
CASSLSGGYYEQYF,14,TRBJ2-7,TRBV5-4
CASSIDGLGQLIATNEKLFF,20,TRBJ1-4,TRBV19
CSATVPDRSNQPQHF,15,TRBJ1-5,TRBV20-1